This entry concerns a single TCR beta chain. What it binds is unknown. The germline CDR1 and CDR2 sequences are SGHTA and FQGNSA. This CDR3 is built from 14 residues. Trimming removed 1 base at V and 1 base at J, with 7 bases between. Unique molecular identifiers were present in the TCR beta cDNA libraries. Each sample of roughly 1 to 11 million input T cells yielded 500,000 or so cDNA molecules, so each molecule approximated one T cell. TCRdb independently ran MiXCR on the PCR reads; one entry per CDR3 protein. The table has around 770,000 distinct CDR3 sequences, more than 45% seen once. The sample comes from a study of post-analysis software for immune sequencing data. Study overall: Both relapsing-remitting and secondary progressive multiple sclerosis featured among the disease courses, as did progressive-relapsing multiple sclerosis.

Study-level points and caveats: When patients were compared with controls, 5 or 6 TRBV segments were more frequent, TRBV5-6, TRBV5-1 and TRBV20-1 among them.

The chain recombines TRBV7-2 with TRBJ2-5; no firm D call. The TCR sequence derives from a girl under 18 with multiple sclerosis. Specimen: blood. The CDR3 coding sequence is TGTGCCAGCAGCTTAGTACAGCTCCAAGAGACCCAGTACTTC. It is translated as CASSLVQLQETQYF. Full variable domain (missing parts from reference TRBV7-2 and TRBJ2-5): GAGVSQSPSNKVTEKGKDVELRCDPISGHTALYWYRQSLGQGLEFLIYFQGNSAPDKSGLPSDRFSAERTGGSVSTLTIQRTQQEDSAVYLCASSLVQLQETQYFGPGTRLLVL.